This T cell receptor (beta chain) was recovered during a study of patients and donors after allogeneic stem cell transplantation. This clonotype was counted at least ten times. One entry per CDR3 protein, called by TCRdb with MiXCR from the RT-PCR reads. Counted here are some 960,000 distinct CDR3 sequences, about a sixth occurring once; the ten biggest clones make up around 6%. Germline CDR1 is KGHSH and CDR2 is LQKENI. V was trimmed by 6 bases and J by 3 bases, leaving 8 bases between them. This CDR3 has 12 residues. The chain is built from TRBV18 and TRBJ1-1; possible D gene TRBD1, 6 bases. The receptor comes from a human donor who was either an allogeneic HSCT recipient or a stem cell or donor lymphocyte infusion donor (not recorded which). It is not recorded whose cells these are; they may come from a transplant donor. Sequencing was done on a sample of blood, either unsorted or a sorted T cell fraction (not recorded which). The CDR3 DNA follows: TGTGCCAGCTCGGGGGCCTACACTGAAGCTTTCTTT. Amino acids: CASSGAYTEAFF.